This T cell receptor (beta chain) was recorded in a study of blood T cell repertoires in COVID-19. Study as a whole: The United States, Italy and Spain provided the acute and convalescent COVID-19 samples. PBMCs, B-cell-depleted T cells, or T cells were the source of the cDNA or gDNA that made up the material.

Original analysis: Reference gene primer amplification in the assay estimated nucleated cell counts. Repertoires were generated with immunoSEQ multiplex PCR, while TCRdb's copy carries only in-frame clones and drops some. V, J and clone size were drawn from that table, and D and trimming were deduced from the DNA. The sample carries 210,000 or so clones, 78% recorded once. Per germline, CDR1 SGHNT and CDR2 YENEEA. The CDR3 covers 16 residues. V was shortened by 5 bases and J by 3 bases, with 19 bases between the two germline ends. The clonotype comes from an elderly woman with active or convalescent COVID-19. The rearrangement uses TRBV11-3 and TRBJ2-5, with D maybe TRBD1 (7 bases). Sequencing was done on a sample of peripheral blood. The CDR3 spells CASSPGGTQGEETQYF. CDR3 nucleotides: TGTGCCAGCAGCCCAGGGGGGACACAAGGGGAAGAGACCCAGTACTTC. Full variable domain (missing parts from reference TRBV11-3 and TRBJ2-5): EAGVVQSPRYKIIEKKQPVAFWCNPISGHNTLYWYLQNLGQGPELLIRYENEEAVDDSQLPKDRFSAERLKGVDSTLKIQPAELGDSAVYLCASSPGGTQGEETQYFGPGTRLLVL.